These T cell receptor beta chains were read from a single sample in a study of T cells after yellow fever vaccination. TCRdb reprocessed the 5' RACE reads via MiXCR and lists one record per CDR3 protein. The repertoire has 160,000 or so distinct CDR3 sequences, 6.5% to 8.5% of them found once; the top ten carry 2.5% to 3%. The sequenced sample was CD4+ T cells sorted from PBMCs, obtained 5 days after the first yellow fever vaccination. These receptors all stem from a man aged 18 to 29 who received the YFV17D yellow fever vaccine. Each CDR3 is given with its conserved first and last residue. Each record gives: V gene, clone size, D gene, J gene, CDR3 protein, CDR3 DNA. D genes are given only for firm matches. Clone size is not always given. Where it is, it says once, few, many or a class for expanded clones.

v_gene: TRBV5-1; abundance: NA; d_gene: NA; j_gene: TRBJ2-1; CDR3aa: CASSSLSAGGYNEQFF; CDR3nt: TGCGCCAGCAGCTCCCTTAGCGCTGGGGGGTACAATGAGCAGTTCTTC
v_gene: TRBV20-1; abundance: few; d_gene: NA; j_gene: TRBJ1-4; CDR3aa: CSASFRTNEKLFF; CDR3nt: TGCAGTGCTAGTTTCCGAACTAATGAAAAACTGTTTTTT
v_gene: TRBV20-1; abundance: NA; d_gene: NA; j_gene: TRBJ2-7; CDR3aa: CSARELDYEQYF; CDR3nt: TGCAGTGCTAGAGAGCTAGACTACGAGCAGTACTTC
v_gene: TRBV4-1; abundance: many; d_gene: TRBD1; j_gene: TRBJ2-7; CDR3aa: CASSLGPGQRPYEQYF; CDR3nt: TGCGCCAGCAGCCTAGGCCCGGGACAGCGCCCCTACGAGCAGTACTTC
v_gene: TRBV9; abundance: few; d_gene: NA; j_gene: TRBJ2-2; CDR3aa: CASSGARDDTGELFF; CDR3nt: TGTGCCAGCAGCGGGGCTAGGGATGACACCGGGGAGCTGTTTTTT
v_gene: TRBV7-2; abundance: many; d_gene: NA; j_gene: TRBJ2-3; CDR3aa: CASSLAASRGGDTQYF; CDR3nt: TGTGCCAGCAGCTTAGCAGCCAGCAGGGGGGGAGATACGCAGTATTTT
v_gene: TRBV6-5; abundance: few; d_gene: TRBD1; j_gene: TRBJ1-6; CDR3aa: CASSYKPQGTGSPLHF; CDR3nt: TGTGCCAGCAGTTACAAGCCACAGGGGACCGGGTCACCCCTCCACTTT
v_gene: TRBV7-9; abundance: many; d_gene: NA; j_gene: TRBJ2-4; CDR3aa: CASSSGQGGRVYIQYF; CDR3nt: TGTGCCAGCAGCTCAGGCCAGGGGGGGCGAGTGTACATTCAGTACTTC
v_gene: TRBV7-2; abundance: many; d_gene: NA; j_gene: TRBJ2-3; CDR3aa: CASSFRFPDTQYF; CDR3nt: TGTGCCAGCAGCTTCAGGTTCCCAGATACGCAGTATTTT
v_gene: TRBV2; abundance: NA; d_gene: NA; j_gene: TRBJ2-1; CDR3aa: CASSREAARSSYNEQFF; CDR3nt: TGTGCCAGCAGTAGAGAGGCAGCACGGAGCTCCTACAATGAGCAGTTCTTC
v_gene: TRBV12-3/TRBV12-4; abundance: NA; d_gene: NA; j_gene: TRBJ1-1; CDR3aa: CASTLRGLDKLNTEAFF; CDR3nt: TGTGCCAGCACTCTAAGGGGTTTGGACAAGTTGAACACTGAAGCTTTCTTT
v_gene: TRBV5-5; abundance: many; d_gene: TRBD2; j_gene: TRBJ2-7; CDR3aa: CASSPTRASGLEQYF; CDR3nt: TGTGCCAGCAGCCCTACCCGGGCTAGCGGTCTCGAGCAGTACTTC
v_gene: TRBV27; abundance: few; d_gene: NA; j_gene: TRBJ1-2; CDR3aa: CASSSPGGANYGYTF; CDR3nt: TGTGCCAGCAGTAGCCCGGGGGGCGCAAACTATGGCTACACCTTC
v_gene: TRBV4-2; abundance: NA; d_gene: NA; j_gene: TRBJ2-2; CDR3aa: CASSQDPGKTGELFF; CDR3nt: TGTGCCAGCAGCCAAGATCCAGGGAAGACCGGGGAGCTGTTTTTT
v_gene: TRBV10-3; abundance: many; d_gene: NA; j_gene: TRBJ1-5; CDR3aa: CAISESGGNRPQHF; CDR3nt: TGTGCCATCAGTGAGTCGGGGGGGAACCGGCCCCAGCATTTT
v_gene: TRBV5-1; abundance: few; d_gene: NA; j_gene: TRBJ2-3; CDR3aa: CASSSSSPDTQYF; CDR3nt: TGCGCCAGCAGCTCGTCTTCCCCAGATACGCAGTATTTT
v_gene: TRBV12-3/TRBV12-4; abundance: many; d_gene: NA; j_gene: TRBJ2-5; CDR3aa: CASTFGGPQETQYF; CDR3nt: TGTGCCAGCACTTTCGGGGGGCCCCAAGAGACCCAGTACTTC
v_gene: TRBV25-1; abundance: few; d_gene: TRBD1; j_gene: TRBJ1-4; CDR3aa: CASYPSRDRINEKLFF; CDR3nt: TGTGCCAGTTACCCCAGTCGGGACAGGATAAATGAAAAACTGTTTTTT
v_gene: TRBV6-1; abundance: few; d_gene: NA; j_gene: TRBJ1-2; CDR3aa: CASSERGGGYTF; CDR3nt: TGTGCCAGCAGTGAACGGGGCGGGGGCTACACCTTC
v_gene: TRBV28; abundance: NA; d_gene: NA; j_gene: TRBJ2-5; CDR3aa: CASIRVQETQYF; CDR3nt: TGTGCCAGCATCAGGGTCCAAGAGACCCAGTACTTC
v_gene: TRBV25-1; abundance: many; d_gene: NA; j_gene: TRBJ1-3; CDR3aa: CASSEYTTSGNTIYF; CDR3nt: TGTGCCAGCAGTGAATATACCACCTCTGGAAACACCATATATTTT
v_gene: TRBV18; abundance: many; d_gene: TRBD1; j_gene: TRBJ2-1; CDR3aa: CASSPLLGQENNEQFF; CDR3nt: TGTGCCAGCTCACCCCTGCTCGGACAGGAGAACAATGAGCAGTTCTTC
v_gene: TRBV6-2/TRBV6-3; abundance: NA; d_gene: TRBD1; j_gene: TRBJ2-7; CDR3aa: CATLPGQIPPYEQYF; CDR3nt: TGTGCCACTTTACCGGGACAGATACCTCCCTACGAGCAGTACTTC
v_gene: TRBV20-1; abundance: NA; d_gene: NA; j_gene: TRBJ1-3; CDR3aa: CSAKTEGGNTIYF; CDR3nt: TGCAGTGCTAAGACGGAAGGTGGAAACACCATATATTTT
v_gene: TRBV10-3; abundance: many; d_gene: TRBD1; j_gene: TRBJ1-5; CDR3aa: CAIRRTGDQPQHF; CDR3nt: TGTGCCATCAGGCGGACAGGGGATCAGCCCCAGCATTTT
v_gene: TRBV7-2; abundance: many; d_gene: NA; j_gene: TRBJ1-3; CDR3aa: CASSRGRISGNTIYF; CDR3nt: TGTGCCAGCAGCCGGGGTAGGATATCTGGAAACACCATATATTTT
v_gene: TRBV5-5; abundance: few; d_gene: TRBD2; j_gene: TRBJ2-5; CDR3aa: CASSIPGLDSETQYF; CDR3nt: TGTGCCAGCAGCATCCCGGGACTAGACTCGGAGACCCAGTACTTC
v_gene: TRBV20-1; abundance: NA; d_gene: TRBD2; j_gene: TRBJ2-1; CDR3aa: CSAGVRGGHSYNEQFF; CDR3nt: TGCAGTGCTGGGGTCCGGGGGGGACACTCCTACAATGAGCAGTTCTTC
v_gene: TRBV7-7; abundance: many; d_gene: NA; j_gene: TRBJ2-6; CDR3aa: CASSLGGANVLTF; CDR3nt: TGTGCCAGCAGCCTGGGGGGGGCCAACGTCCTGACTTTC
v_gene: TRBV9; abundance: many; d_gene: NA; j_gene: TRBJ1-3; CDR3aa: CASSVDPGFFSGNTIYF; CDR3nt: TGTGCCAGCAGCGTAGATCCAGGGTTCTTCTCTGGAAACACCATATATTTT
v_gene: TRBV20-1; abundance: few; d_gene: TRBD2; j_gene: TRBJ2-7; CDR3aa: CSASISGGAYEQYF; CDR3nt: TGCAGTGCTAGTATTAGCGGGGGGGCCTACGAGCAGTACTTC
v_gene: TRBV25-1; abundance: NA; d_gene: TRBD2; j_gene: TRBJ2-2; CDR3aa: CASRRGAGNTGELFF; CDR3nt: TGTGCCAGCAGGCGGGGGGCAGGGAACACCGGGGAGCTGTTTTTT
v_gene: TRBV18; abundance: many; d_gene: NA; j_gene: TRBJ2-3; CDR3aa: CASSPLRTDTQYF; CDR3nt: TGTGCCAGCTCACCCCTCCGGACAGATACGCAGTATTTT
v_gene: TRBV4-1; abundance: many; d_gene: NA; j_gene: TRBJ2-5; CDR3aa: CASSQWGFAGTQYF; CDR3nt: TGCGCCAGCAGCCAATGGGGCTTCGCCGGGACCCAGTACTTC
v_gene: TRBV7-2; abundance: NA; d_gene: NA; j_gene: TRBJ1-5; CDR3aa: CASKLGVFGGPQHF; CDR3nt: TGTGCCAGCAAACTAGGGGTGTTTGGGGGGCCCCAGCATTTT
v_gene: TRBV4-2; abundance: few; d_gene: TRBD2; j_gene: TRBJ2-3; CDR3aa: CASSLRTSGTDTQYF; CDR3nt: TGTGCCAGCAGCCTACGGACTAGCGGAACAGATACGCAGTATTTT
v_gene: TRBV24-1; abundance: few; d_gene: NA; j_gene: TRBJ2-3; CDR3aa: CATRIPRGKLQYDTDTQYF; CDR3nt: TGTGCCACCAGGATACCACGAGGGAAGTTGCAGTATGACACAGATACGCAGTATTTT
v_gene: TRBV7-9; abundance: NA; d_gene: TRBD1; j_gene: TRBJ1-6; CDR3aa: CASSPQGADNSPLHF; CDR3nt: TGTGCCAGCAGCCCACAGGGGGCAGACAATTCACCCCTCCACTTT
v_gene: TRBV11-2; abundance: many; d_gene: NA; j_gene: TRBJ2-5; CDR3aa: CASSFGPSETQYF; CDR3nt: TGTGCCAGCAGCTTTGGGCCTTCGGAGACCCAGTACTTC
v_gene: TRBV7-2; abundance: many; d_gene: TRBD1; j_gene: TRBJ1-2; CDR3aa: CASSLYNPGGHGYTF; CDR3nt: TGTGCCAGCAGCTTATATAATCCAGGGGGCCATGGCTACACCTTC
v_gene: TRBV20-1; abundance: many; d_gene: TRBD2; j_gene: TRBJ2-3; CDR3aa: CSAGGLAGTGGTDTQYF; CDR3nt: TGCAGTGCTGGGGGGCTAGCGGGGACCGGGGGCACAGATACGCAGTATTTT
v_gene: TRBV29-1; abundance: few; d_gene: NA; j_gene: TRBJ2-1; CDR3aa: CSVGGGDEQFF; CDR3nt: TGCAGCGTTGGTGGGGGAGATGAGCAGTTCTTC
v_gene: TRBV14; abundance: few; d_gene: TRBD1; j_gene: TRBJ2-3; CDR3aa: CASSQARGHTDTQYF; CDR3nt: TGTGCCAGCAGCCAGGCTAGGGGGCACACAGATACGCAGTATTTT
v_gene: TRBV20-1; abundance: few; d_gene: NA; j_gene: TRBJ1-1; CDR3aa: CSARVVGNTEAFF; CDR3nt: TGCAGTGCTAGAGTTGTGGGGAACACTGAAGCTTTCTTT
v_gene: TRBV7-2; abundance: NA; d_gene: TRBD2; j_gene: TRBJ2-3; CDR3aa: CASSRLAGGRSTDTQYF; CDR3nt: TGTGCCAGCAGCCGACTAGCGGGGGGCCGAAGCACAGATACGCAGTATTTT
v_gene: TRBV5-1; abundance: many; d_gene: NA; j_gene: TRBJ2-7; CDR3aa: CASSLEGRGPYEQYF; CDR3nt: TGCGCCAGCAGCTTGGAGGGGCGGGGGCCCTACGAGCAGTACTTC
v_gene: TRBV29-1; abundance: few; d_gene: TRBD1; j_gene: TRBJ2-2; CDR3aa: CSGLRGGTGNTGELFF; CDR3nt: TGCAGCGGCCTAAGGGGCGGGACAGGGAACACCGGGGAGCTGTTTTTT
v_gene: TRBV29-1; abundance: many; d_gene: NA; j_gene: TRBJ2-2; CDR3aa: CSVRKVGGELFF; CDR3nt: TGCAGCGTTCGCAAAGTCGGCGGGGAGCTGTTTTTT
v_gene: TRBV7-9; abundance: few; d_gene: NA; j_gene: TRBJ1-1; CDR3aa: CASSLGGGDEAFF; CDR3nt: TGTGCCAGCAGCTTAGGCGGGGGGGATGAAGCTTTCTTT
v_gene: TRBV18; abundance: many; d_gene: NA; j_gene: TRBJ2-5; CDR3aa: CASSPPSTGQETQYF; CDR3nt: TGTGCCAGCTCACCACCGTCGACAGGACAAGAGACCCAGTACTTC
v_gene: TRBV12-3/TRBV12-4; abundance: many; d_gene: TRBD1; j_gene: TRBJ1-5; CDR3aa: CASSLTGEGQPQHF; CDR3nt: TGTGCCAGCAGTCTAACAGGGGAAGGGCAGCCCCAGCATTTT
v_gene: TRBV5-1; abundance: many; d_gene: NA; j_gene: TRBJ1-4; CDR3aa: CASSLGSPIGSEKLFF; CDR3nt: TGCGCCAGCAGCTTAGGGTCCCCCATAGGGAGTGAAAAACTGTTTTTT
v_gene: TRBV5-1; abundance: many; d_gene: TRBD1; j_gene: TRBJ2-1; CDR3aa: CASSFLQGAMDEQFF; CDR3nt: TGCGCCAGCAGCTTCCTCCAGGGGGCTATGGATGAGCAGTTCTTC
v_gene: TRBV5-1; abundance: NA; d_gene: NA; j_gene: TRBJ2-2; CDR3aa: CASSLEVNTGELFF; CDR3nt: TGCGCCAGCAGCTTGGAAGTAAACACCGGGGAGCTGTTTTTT
v_gene: TRBV4-2; abundance: few; d_gene: NA; j_gene: TRBJ1-1; CDR3aa: CASTPVGVRTEAFF; CDR3nt: TGTGCCAGCACCCCCGTGGGAGTTCGAACTGAAGCTTTCTTT